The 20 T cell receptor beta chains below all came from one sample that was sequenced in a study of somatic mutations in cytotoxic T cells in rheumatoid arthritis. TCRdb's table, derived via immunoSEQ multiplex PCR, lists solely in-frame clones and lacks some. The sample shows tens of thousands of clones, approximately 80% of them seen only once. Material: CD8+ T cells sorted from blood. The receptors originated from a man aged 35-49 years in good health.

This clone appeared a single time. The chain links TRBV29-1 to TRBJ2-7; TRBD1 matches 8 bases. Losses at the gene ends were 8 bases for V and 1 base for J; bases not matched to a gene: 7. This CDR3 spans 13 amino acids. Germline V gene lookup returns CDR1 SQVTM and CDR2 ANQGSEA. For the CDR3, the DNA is TGCAGCATCCGGACAGGGACATCCTACGAGCAGTACTTC. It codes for CSIRTGTSYEQYF.

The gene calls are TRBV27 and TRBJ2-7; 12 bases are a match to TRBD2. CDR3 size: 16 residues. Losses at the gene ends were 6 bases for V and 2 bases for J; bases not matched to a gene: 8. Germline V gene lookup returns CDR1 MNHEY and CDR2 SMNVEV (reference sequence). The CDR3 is CASSETSGSLTYEQYF. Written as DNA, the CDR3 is TGTGCCAGCAGCGAGACTAGCGGGAGCCTAACCTACGAGCAGTACTTC.

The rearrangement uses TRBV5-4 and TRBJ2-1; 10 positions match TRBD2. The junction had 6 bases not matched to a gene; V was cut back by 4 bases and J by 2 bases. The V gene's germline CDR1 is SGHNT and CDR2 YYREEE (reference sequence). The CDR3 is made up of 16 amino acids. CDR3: CASSQDGTSAYNEQFF. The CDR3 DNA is TGTGCCAGCAGCCAAGATGGGACTAGCGCCTACAATGAGCAGTTCTTC. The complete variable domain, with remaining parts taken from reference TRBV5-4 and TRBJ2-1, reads ETGVTQSPTHLIKTRGQQVTLRCSSQSGHNTVSWYQQALGQGPQFIFQYYREEENGRGNFPPRFSGLQFPNYSSELNVNALELDDSALYLCASSQDGTSAYNEQFFGPGTRLTVL.

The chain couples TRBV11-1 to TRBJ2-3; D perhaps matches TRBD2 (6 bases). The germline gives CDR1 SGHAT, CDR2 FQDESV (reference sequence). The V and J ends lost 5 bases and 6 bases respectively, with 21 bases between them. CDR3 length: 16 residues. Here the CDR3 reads CASSLGEAGPDDTQYF. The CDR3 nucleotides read TGTGCCAGCAGCCTCGGGGAGGCAGGGCCCGATGATACGCAGTATTTT.

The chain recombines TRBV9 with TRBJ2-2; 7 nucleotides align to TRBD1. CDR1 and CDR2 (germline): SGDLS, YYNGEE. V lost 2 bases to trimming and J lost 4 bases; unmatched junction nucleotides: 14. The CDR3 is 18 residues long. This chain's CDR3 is CASSVGAGGPLPTGELFF. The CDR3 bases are TGTGCCAGCAGCGTTGGGGCAGGGGGTCCCCTTCCCACCGGGGAGCTGTTTTTT. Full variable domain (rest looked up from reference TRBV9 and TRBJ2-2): DSGVTQTPKHLITATGQRVTLRCSPRSGDLSVYWYQQSLDQGLQFLIQYYNGEERAKGNILERFSAQQFPDLHSELNLSSLELGDSALYFCASSVGAGGPLPTGELFFGEGSRLTVL.

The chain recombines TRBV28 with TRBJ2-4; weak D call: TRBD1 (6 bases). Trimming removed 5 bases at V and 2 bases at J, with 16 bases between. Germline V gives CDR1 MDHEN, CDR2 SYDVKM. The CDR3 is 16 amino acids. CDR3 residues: CASSSGRGGTKNIQYF. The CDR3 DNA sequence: TGTGCCAGCAGTAGTGGCAGGGGTGGAACCAAAAACATTCAGTACTTC.

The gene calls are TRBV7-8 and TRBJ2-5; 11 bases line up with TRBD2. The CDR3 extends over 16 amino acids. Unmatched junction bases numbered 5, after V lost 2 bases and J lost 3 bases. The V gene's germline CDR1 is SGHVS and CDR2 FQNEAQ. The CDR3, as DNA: TGTGCCAGCAGCTTACCCATAGCGGGAGGGAAAGAGACCCAGTACTTC. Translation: CASSLPIAGGKETQYF.

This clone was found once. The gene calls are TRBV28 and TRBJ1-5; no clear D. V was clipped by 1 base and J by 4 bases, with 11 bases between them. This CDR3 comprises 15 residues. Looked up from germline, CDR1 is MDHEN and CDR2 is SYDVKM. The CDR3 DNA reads TGTGCCAGCAGTTTATATTTCGGCCAGAATCAGCCCCAGCATTTT. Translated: CASSLYFGQNQPQHF. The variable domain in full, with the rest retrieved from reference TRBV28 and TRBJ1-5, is DVKVTQSSRYLVKRTGEKVFLECVQDMDHENMFWYRQDPGLGLRLIYFSYDVKMKEKGDIPEGYSVSREKKERFSLILESASTNQTSMYLCASSLYFGQNQPQHFGDGTRLSIL.

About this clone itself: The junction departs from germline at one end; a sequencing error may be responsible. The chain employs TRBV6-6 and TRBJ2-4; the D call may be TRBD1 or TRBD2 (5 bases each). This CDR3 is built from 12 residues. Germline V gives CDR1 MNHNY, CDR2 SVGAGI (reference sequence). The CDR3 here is CASSYSQVGADF. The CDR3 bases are TGTGCCAGCAGTTACTCTCAGGTCGGGGCTGACTTC.

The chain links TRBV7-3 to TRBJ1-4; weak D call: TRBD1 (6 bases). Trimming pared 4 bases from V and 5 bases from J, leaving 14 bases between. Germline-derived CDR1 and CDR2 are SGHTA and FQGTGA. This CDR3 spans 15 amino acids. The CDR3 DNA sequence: TGTGCCAGCAGCTCGACAGGCGCGGGGAATGAAAAACTGTTTTTT. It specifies CASSSTGAGNEKLFF.

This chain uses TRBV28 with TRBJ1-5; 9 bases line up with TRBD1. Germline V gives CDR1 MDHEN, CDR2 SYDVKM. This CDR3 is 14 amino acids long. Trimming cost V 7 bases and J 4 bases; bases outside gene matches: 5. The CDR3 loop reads CASTLDRGNQPQHF. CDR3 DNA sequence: TGTGCCAGCACCCTAGACAGGGGGAATCAGCCCCAGCATTTT. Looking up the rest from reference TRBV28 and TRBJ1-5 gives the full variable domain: DVKVTQSSRYLVKRTGEKVFLECVQDMDHENMFWYRQDPGLGLRLIYFSYDVKMKEKGDIPEGYSVSREKKERFSLILESASTNQTSMYLCASTLDRGNQPQHFGDGTRLSIL.

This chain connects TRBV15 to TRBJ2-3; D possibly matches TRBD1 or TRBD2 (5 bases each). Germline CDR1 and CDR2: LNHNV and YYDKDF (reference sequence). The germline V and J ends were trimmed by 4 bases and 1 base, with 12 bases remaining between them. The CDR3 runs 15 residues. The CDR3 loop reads CATSTRSGRTDTQYF. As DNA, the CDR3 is TGTGCCACCAGCACGAGATCGGGGCGCACAGATACGCAGTATTTT.

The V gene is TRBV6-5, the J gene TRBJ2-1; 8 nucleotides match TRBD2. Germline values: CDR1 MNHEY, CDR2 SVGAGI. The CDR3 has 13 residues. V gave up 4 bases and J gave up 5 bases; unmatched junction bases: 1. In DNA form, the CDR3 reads TGTGCCAGCAGTTTCGGGGGGGACAATGAGCAGTTCTTC. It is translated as CASSFGGDNEQFF.

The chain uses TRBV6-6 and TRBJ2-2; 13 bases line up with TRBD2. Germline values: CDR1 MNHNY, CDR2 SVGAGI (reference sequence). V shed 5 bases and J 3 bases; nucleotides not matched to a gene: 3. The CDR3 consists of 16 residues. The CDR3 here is CASSGGLAGDTGELFF. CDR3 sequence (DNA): TGTGCCAGCAGTGGCGGACTAGCGGGAGACACCGGGGAGCTGTTTTTT.

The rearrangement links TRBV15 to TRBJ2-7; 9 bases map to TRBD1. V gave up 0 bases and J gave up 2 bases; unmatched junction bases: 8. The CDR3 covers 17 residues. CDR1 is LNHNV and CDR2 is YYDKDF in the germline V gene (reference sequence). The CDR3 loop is CATSRDPRDRDTYEQYF. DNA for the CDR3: TGTGCCACCAGCAGAGATCCCCGGGACAGGGATACCTACGAGCAGTACTTC.

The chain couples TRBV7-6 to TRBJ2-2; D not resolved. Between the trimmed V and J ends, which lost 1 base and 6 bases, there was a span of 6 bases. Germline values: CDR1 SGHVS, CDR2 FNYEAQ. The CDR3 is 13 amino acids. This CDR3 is CASSLEVAGELFF. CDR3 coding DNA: TGTGCCAGCAGCTTAGAAGTAGCCGGGGAGCTGTTTTTT.

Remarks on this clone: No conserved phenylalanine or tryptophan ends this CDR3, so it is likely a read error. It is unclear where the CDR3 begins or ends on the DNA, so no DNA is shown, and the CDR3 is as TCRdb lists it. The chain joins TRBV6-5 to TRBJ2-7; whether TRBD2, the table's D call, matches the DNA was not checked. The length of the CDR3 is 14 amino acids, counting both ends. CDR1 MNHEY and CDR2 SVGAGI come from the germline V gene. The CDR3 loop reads CASSRPPMGGGGSN.

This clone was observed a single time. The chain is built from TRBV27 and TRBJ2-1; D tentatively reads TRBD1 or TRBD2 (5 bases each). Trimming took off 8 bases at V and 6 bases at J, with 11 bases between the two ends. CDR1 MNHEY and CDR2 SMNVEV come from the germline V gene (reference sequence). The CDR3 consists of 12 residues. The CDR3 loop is CASGPGGNEQFF. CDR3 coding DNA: TGTGCCAGCGGACCTGGGGGCAATGAGCAGTTCTTC.

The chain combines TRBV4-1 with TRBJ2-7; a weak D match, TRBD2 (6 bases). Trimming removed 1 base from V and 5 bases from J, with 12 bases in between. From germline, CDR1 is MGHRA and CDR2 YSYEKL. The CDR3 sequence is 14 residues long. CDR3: CASSQARERDEQYF. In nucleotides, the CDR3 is TGCGCCAGCAGCCAAGCCCGGGAGAGAGACGAGCAGTACTTC.

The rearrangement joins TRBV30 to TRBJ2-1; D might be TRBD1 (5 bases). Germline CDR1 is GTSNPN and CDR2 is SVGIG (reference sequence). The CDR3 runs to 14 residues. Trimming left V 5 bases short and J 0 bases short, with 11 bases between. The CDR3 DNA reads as TGTGCCTGGGAGGACATAGGCTCCTACAATGAGCAGTTCTTC. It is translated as CAWEDIGSYNEQFF.